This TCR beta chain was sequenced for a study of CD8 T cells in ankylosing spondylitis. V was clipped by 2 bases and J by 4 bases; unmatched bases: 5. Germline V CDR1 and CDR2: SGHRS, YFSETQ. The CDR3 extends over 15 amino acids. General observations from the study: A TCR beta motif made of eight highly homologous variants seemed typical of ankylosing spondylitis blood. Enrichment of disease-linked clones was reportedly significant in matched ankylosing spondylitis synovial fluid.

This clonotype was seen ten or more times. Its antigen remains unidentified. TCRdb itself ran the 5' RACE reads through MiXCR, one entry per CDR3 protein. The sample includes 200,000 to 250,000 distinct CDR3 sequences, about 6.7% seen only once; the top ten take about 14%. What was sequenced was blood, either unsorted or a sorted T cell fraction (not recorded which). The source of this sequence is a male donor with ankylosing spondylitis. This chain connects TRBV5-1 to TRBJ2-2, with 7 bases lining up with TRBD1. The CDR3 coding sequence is TGCGCCAGCAGCTTCAACAGGGGAGTCACCGGGGAGCTGTTTTTT. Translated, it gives CASSFNRGVTGELFF.